Presented here are 15 T cell receptor beta chains from one specimen sequenced in a study of radiotherapy plus CTLA-4 blockade in lung cancer. Sequencing was performed with immunoSEQ multiplex PCR; in TCRdb, only in-frame clones are kept and a portion is missing. The sample consists of about 19,000 clones, 86% of them appearing once. This sample comprised peripheral blood, obtained from a patient treated with radiotherapy plus ipilimumab. These TCRs come from a human donor with non-small cell lung cancer whose response to radiotherapy plus ipilimumab could not be evaluated.

This chain joins TRBV19 and TRBJ2-2; 7 nucleotides align to TRBD2. The V and J ends lost 11 bases and 7 bases, in that order; junction bases with no gene match: 7. The CDR3 is made up of 12 amino acids. Per the germline V gene, CDR1 is LNHDA and CDR2 is SQIVND (reference sequence). In DNA form, the CDR3 reads TGTGCCTCACGGGGAGGGAGCGGGGAGCTGTTTTTT. This gives the protein CASRGGSGELFF.

The V call is TRBV28, the J call TRBJ2-7; 8 nucleotides line up with TRBD1. Germline values: CDR1 MDHEN, CDR2 SYDVKM. The CDR3 runs to 13 residues. The V gene end was trimmed by 4 bases and the J gene end by 3 bases; junction bases not matched to a gene: 2. The DNA of the CDR3 is TGTGCCAGCAGTTCGACAGGGGACTACGAGCAGTACTTC. It is translated as CASSSTGDYEQYF. The full variable domain, its missing parts supplied by reference TRBV28 and TRBJ2-7, is DVKVTQSSRYLVKRTGEKVFLECVQDMDHENMFWYRQDPGLGLRLIYFSYDVKMKEKGDIPEGYSVSREKKERFSLILESASTNQTSMYLCASSSTGDYEQYFGPGTRLTVT.

This chain uses TRBV7-2 with TRBJ1-4; 10 nucleotides agree with TRBD1. Per the germline V gene, CDR1 is SGHTA and CDR2 is FQGNSA. J lost 7 bases, V lost 5 bases, and 7 bases had no gene match. CDR3 length: 15 amino acids. The CDR3 here is CASSQRTGGGEKLFF. CDR3 DNA sequence: TGTGCCAGCAGCCAAAGGACAGGGGGAGGTGAAAAACTGTTTTTT. The whole variable domain, filled in from reference TRBV7-2 and TRBJ1-4, reads GAGVSQSPSNKVTEKGKDVELRCDPISGHTALYWYRQSLGQGLEFLIYFQGNSAPDKSGLPSDRFSAERTGGSVSTLTIQRTQQEDSAVYLCASSQRTGGGEKLFFGSGTQLSVL.

V and J are TRBV7-2 and TRBJ2-5; the match to TRBD2 covers 11 bases. There are 15 residues in the CDR3. V trimming: 6 bases; J trimming: 1 base; junction bases outside the gene matches: 4. The germline V gene has CDR1 SGHTA and CDR2 FQGNSA. CDR3: CASRNSGGAQETQYF. CDR3 DNA: TGTGCCAGCAGAAATAGCGGGGGGGCCCAAGAGACCCAGTACTTC.

In nucleotides, the CDR3 is TGTGCCAGCAGCTTAGACGCCGGGACAGTAGCTACCCAGTACTTC. This codes for CASSLDAGTVATQYF. The rearrangement joins TRBV7-6 to TRBJ2-5; the match to TRBD1 covers 7 bases. The germline CDR1 and CDR2 sequences are SGHVS and FNYEAQ. There are 15 residues in the CDR3. Germline trimming cut 1 base from V and 8 bases from J; bases unmatched to any gene: 10.

The chain links TRBV7-6 to TRBJ2-5; perhaps TRBD2 as D (6 bases). CDR3 length: 15 amino acids. The V gene's germline CDR1 is SGHVS and CDR2 FNYEAQ. V was shortened by 2 bases and J by 4 bases, with 14 bases between the two germline ends. In DNA form, the CDR3 reads TGTGCCAGCAGCTTAATGGGGGAGGCGGTAGAGACCCAGTACTTC. Encoded protein: CASSLMGEAVETQYF.

This chain joins TRBV7-2 and TRBJ2-1; TRBD2 is a possible D gene (5 bases). The length of the CDR3 is 13 residues. V lost 5 bases and J lost 4, with 9 bases in between. Germline CDR1 and CDR2: SGHTA and FQGNSA. The CDR3 protein is CASSPTIYNEQFF. For the CDR3, the DNA is TGTGCCAGCAGCCCGACTATTTACAATGAGCAGTTCTTC.

This clone appeared once. V is TRBV12-1 and J is TRBJ2-7; the table names TRBD1, a call not compared with the DNA. TRBV12-1 is assigned pseudogene status. The CDR3 length is 12 residues. The CDR3 DNA sequence: TGTGCCAGGGACAGAGACTCCTACGAGCAGTACTTC. It specifies CARDRDSYEQYF.

This chain uses TRBV7-6 with TRBJ2-7; unclear D gene. V was clipped by 4 bases and J by 5 bases, with 12 bases between them. The CDR3 runs to 13 residues. From germline, CDR1 is SGHVS and CDR2 FNYEAQ. CDR3 loop: CASSSHSSDEQYF. The DNA for the CDR3 is TGTGCCAGCAGCTCCCATTCGTCGGACGAGCAGTACTTC.

The chain joins TRBV7-8 to TRBJ1-1; no reliable D call. Germline CDR1 and CDR2: SGHVS and FQNEAQ. Trimming removed 5 bases at V and 7 bases at J, with 5 bases between. The length of the CDR3 is 10 residues. CDR3: CASSEFEAFF. DNA for the CDR3: TGTGCCAGCAGCGAGTTTGAAGCTTTCTTT.

The chain joins TRBV5-6 to TRBJ1-1; TRBD1 might be the D (6 bases). The V gene lost 4 bases and the J gene lost 2 bases, with 12 bases spanning the gap. The CDR3 runs 14 residues. Looked up from germline, CDR1 is SGHDT and CDR2 is YYEEEE. Here the CDR3 reads CASSHQQGNTEAFF. CDR3 sequence (DNA): TGTGCCAGCAGCCACCAACAGGGAAACACTGAAGCTTTCTTT.

The rearrangement links TRBV5-6 to TRBJ2-7; 11 bases match TRBD1. Trimming at V came to 1 base and at J to 7 bases, leaving 10 bases not matched to a gene. CDR1 is SGHDT, CDR2 YYEEEE, per germline. The CDR3 totals 16 residues. The CDR3 region has the DNA TGTGCCAGCAGCTTGACCGGGACAGGGGGAGGCAGGGAGCAGTACTTC. Protein: CASSLTGTGGGREQYF.

The V call is TRBV5-1, the J call TRBJ2-1, with D hard to call. The CDR3 has 15 amino acids. V lost 4 bases and J lost 0, with 11 bases in between. Germline V CDR1 and CDR2: SGHRS, YFSETQ. CDR3 protein: CASSPPQSSYNEQFF. DNA of the CDR3: TGCGCCAGCAGCCCCCCACAGAGCTCCTACAATGAGCAGTTCTTC.

The J gene is TRBJ2-2, the V gene TRBV6-5; TRBD1 might be the D (5 bases). The germline V gene encodes CDR1 MNHEY and CDR2 SVGAGI. The CDR3 has 11 amino acids. Trimming cost V 8 bases and J 7 bases, with 8 bases left between them. The CDR3 DNA follows: TGTGCCAGCGGCAGGGTCGGGGAGCTGTTTTTT. Amino acid sequence: CASGRVGELFF.

This clone has just one count. The chain links TRBV7-9 to TRBJ2-2; 8 bases are a match to TRBD2. With V trimmed by 4 bases and J by 1 base, 5 bases remained unmatched. This CDR3 spans 16 amino acids. The germline V gene has CDR1 SEHNR and CDR2 FQNEAQ (reference sequence). CDR3 sequence: CASSSPAGGNTGELFF. CDR3 DNA sequence: TGTGCCAGCAGCTCCCCCGCGGGAGGGAACACCGGGGAGCTGTTTTTT. The complete variable domain, with remaining parts taken from reference TRBV7-9 and TRBJ2-2, reads DTGVSQNPRHKITKRGQNVTFRCDPISEHNRLYWYRQTLGQGPEFLTYFQNEAQLEKSRLLSDRFSAERPKGSFSTLEIQRTEQGDSAMYLCASSSPAGGNTGELFFGEGSRLTVL.